The 15 T cell receptor beta chains reported below all come from one sample, sequenced in a study of post-analysis software for immune sequencing data. Study conclusions and caveats: There were a handful of TRBV segments more frequent in patients than controls, and TRBV5-6, TRBV5-1 and TRBV20-1 were among them.

TCR beta cDNA libraries included unique molecular identifiers. Using its own MiXCR run on the PCR reads, TCRdb lists one record per CDR3 protein. The table has roughly 580,000 distinct CDR3 sequences, 40% to 50% seen once. What these receptors recognize is not known. Sequenced input: blood. The receptors originated from a girl aged 5-17 years with multiple sclerosis.

This rearrangement joins TRBV5-1 to TRBJ2-4; perhaps TRBD2 as D (6 bases). CDR1 is SGHRS and CDR2 is YFSETQ in the germline V gene. V was trimmed by 4 bases and J by 8 bases, leaving 13 bases between them. The CDR3 has 13 residues. This chain's CDR3 is CASSLGTDDIQYF. In nucleotides, the CDR3 is TGCGCCAGCAGCCTCGGGACTGACGACATTCAGTACTTC. The full variable domain, completed using reference TRBV5-1 and TRBJ2-4, is KAGVTQTPRYLIKTRGQQVTLSCSPISGHRSVSWYQQTPGQGLQFLFEYFSETQRNKGNFPGRFSGRQFSNSRSEMNVSTLELGDSALYLCASSLGTDDIQYFGAGTRLSVL.

This clonotype was picked up a small number of times. The genes are TRBV3-1 and TRBJ1-5; 8 bases align to TRBD1. The trim removed 4 bases at V and 2 bases at J, leaving 10 bases unmatched. The CDR3 length is 17 residues. Germline-derived CDR1 and CDR2 are LGHDT and YNNKEL (reference sequence). The CDR3 loop is CASSPGTGWAGNQPQHF. The CDR3 bases are TGTGCCAGCAGCCCGGGGACAGGTTGGGCAGGCAATCAGCCCCAGCATTTT. The full variable domain, in which reference TRBV3-1 and TRBJ1-5 provide the parts outside the CDR3, is DTAVSQTPKYLVTQMGNDKSIKCEQNLGHDTMYWYKQDSKKFLKIMFSYNNKELIINETVPNRFSPKSPDKAHLNLHINSLELGDSAVYFCASSPGTGWAGNQPQHFGDGTRLSIL.

The chain has TRBV6-6 and TRBJ1-5, with D maybe TRBD1 (6 bases). Trimming removed 10 bases at V and 9 bases at J, with 25 bases between. The CDR3 sequence is 15 residues long. From germline, CDR1 is MNHNY and CDR2 SVGAGI (reference sequence). The chain's CDR3 is CATGGTGGRVWPQHF. The DNA of the CDR3 is TGTGCCACAGGAGGGACGGGGGGCCGAGTTTGGCCCCAGCATTTT.

This clonotype has more than one count but fewer than ten. The V call is TRBV10-3, the J call TRBJ2-7, with 9 nucleotides matching TRBD2. Germline trimming cut 2 bases from V and 2 bases from J; bases unmatched to any gene: 1. The CDR3 spans 14 residues. Germline CDR1 and CDR2: ENHRY and SYGVKD. CDR3 sequence (DNA): TGTGCCATCAGTGAGCCTAGCGGGGCCTACGAGCAGTACTTC. Residues: CAISEPSGAYEQYF.

V and J are TRBV12-3 or TRBV12-4 and TRBJ2-7; possible D gene TRBD2, 6 bases. V gave up 4 bases and J gave up 3 bases, with 13 bases separating them. CDR3 length: 14 residues. CDR3 loop: CASSSGEVSYEQYF. The CDR3 DNA reads TGTGCCAGCAGTTCGGGGGAGGTTAGCTACGAGCAGTACTTC.

The rearrangement uses TRBV29-1 and TRBJ2-7; tentatively, D is TRBD1 (6 bases). The germline gives CDR1 SQVTM, CDR2 ANQGSEA. CDR3 length equals 14 residues. The V end was cut by 7 bases, the J end by 5 bases, with 21 bases between. In DNA, the CDR3 is TGCAGCGCCGAAGGGGCAGGGGCTGAGGACGAGCAGTACTTC. Encoded protein: CSAEGAGAEDEQYF.

This clonotype has more than one count but fewer than ten. The chain combines TRBV6-5 with TRBJ2-1, with TRBD2 matching over 9 bases. Germline V CDR1 and CDR2: MNHEY, SVGAGI. There are 16 residues in the CDR3. V gave up 6 bases and J gave up 8 bases; unmatched junction bases: 14. The CDR3 DNA reads TGTGCCAGCAGCTCCCCCGGGGCGGGGGGGCCCCATGAGCAGTTCTTC. Translated: CASSSPGAGGPHEQFF.

This chain links TRBV20-1 with TRBJ1-6; D is unclear. This CDR3 spans 13 amino acids. Trimming cost V 0 bases and J 6 bases, with 6 bases left between them. Germline lookup yields CDR1 DFQATT and CDR2 SNEGSKA (reference sequence). The CDR3 DNA follows: TGCAGTGCTAGAGATCCCGTTAATTCACCCCTCCACTTT. It specifies CSARDPVNSPLHF.

V gene TRBV19 combines with J gene TRBJ2-7, with D possibly called TRBD1 or TRBD2 (5 bases each). The germline V gene encodes CDR1 LNHDA and CDR2 SQIVND (reference sequence). The V end lost 1 base, the J end lost 3 bases, and 16 bases lay between the germline ends. CDR3 length equals 16 residues. DNA of the CDR3: TGTGCCAGTAGTATAGGGAACGGGGCCCTGGGCTACGAGCAGTACTTC. Translating it yields CASSIGNGALGYEQYF.

The chain uses TRBV6-1 and TRBJ1-2, with 7 bases identical to TRBD1. This CDR3 comprises 13 residues. Germline V gene sequence: CDR1 MNHNS, CDR2 SASEGT. V was pared by 9 bases and J by 7 bases, with 11 bases of the junction left unmatched. The CDR3 sequence: CASLTGSAFGYTF. Written as DNA, the CDR3 is TGTGCCAGTTTGACAGGGTCGGCCTTTGGCTACACCTTC.

The J gene is TRBJ2-1, the V gene TRBV12-3 or TRBV12-4, with TRBD1 matching 9 bases. The CDR3 runs 14 residues. J lost 0 bases, V lost 6 bases, and 0 bases had no gene match. The CDR3 DNA sequence: TGTGCCAGCAGGGGACAGGGCTCCTACAATGAGCAGTTCTTC. As protein: CASRGQGSYNEQFF.

V gene TRBV7-8 combines with J gene TRBJ2-3; 8 positions agree with TRBD2. From germline, CDR1 is SGHVS and CDR2 FQNEAQ. CDR3 length: 15 residues. V gave up 3 bases and J gave up 5 bases; unmatched junction bases: 7. CDR3 amino acids: CASSFLAGRGDTQYF. In DNA, the CDR3 is TGTGCCAGCAGCTTCCTCGCCGGGAGGGGAGATACGCAGTATTTT.

The J gene is TRBJ1-5, the V gene TRBV12-3 or TRBV12-4; 10 nucleotides agree with TRBD1. The length of the CDR3 is 16 residues. With 2 bases clipped from V and 4 bases from J, the junction kept 5 bases outside the gene matches. DNA for the CDR3: TGTGCCAGCAGTTTACGACAGGGGGCGAGGAATCAGCCCCAGCATTTT. This codes for CASSLRQGARNQPQHF.

Concerning this clonotype itself: The junction and the germline gene differ at one end; a read error may be behind it. The chain combines TRBV28 with TRBJ2-6, with D unclear. Germline values: CDR1 MDHEN, CDR2 SYDVKM. CDR3 size: 17 residues. CDR3 in DNA: TGTGCCAGCAGTTTTGGCGGACGAACCTCTGAGGCCAACGTCCTGACTTTC. Translating it yields CASSFGGRTSEANVLTF.

This chain connects TRBV5-6 to TRBJ2-3, with D unresolved. Trimming cost V 1 base and J 3 bases, with 18 bases left between them. The CDR3 is 17 residues long. Germline loops: CDR1 SGHDT, CDR2 YYEEEE. The DNA of the CDR3 is TGTGCCAGCAGCTTGTCTTTAGGACCCCGGGCGACAGATACGCAGTATTTT. It encodes CASSLSLGPRATDTQYF. The full variable domain, in which reference TRBV5-6 and TRBJ2-3 provide the parts outside the CDR3, is DAGVTQSPTHLIKTRGQQVTLRCSPKSGHDTVSWYQQALGQGPQFIFQYYEEEERQRGNFPDRFSGHQFPNYSSELNVNALLLGDSALYLCASSLSLGPRATDTQYFGPGTRLTVL.